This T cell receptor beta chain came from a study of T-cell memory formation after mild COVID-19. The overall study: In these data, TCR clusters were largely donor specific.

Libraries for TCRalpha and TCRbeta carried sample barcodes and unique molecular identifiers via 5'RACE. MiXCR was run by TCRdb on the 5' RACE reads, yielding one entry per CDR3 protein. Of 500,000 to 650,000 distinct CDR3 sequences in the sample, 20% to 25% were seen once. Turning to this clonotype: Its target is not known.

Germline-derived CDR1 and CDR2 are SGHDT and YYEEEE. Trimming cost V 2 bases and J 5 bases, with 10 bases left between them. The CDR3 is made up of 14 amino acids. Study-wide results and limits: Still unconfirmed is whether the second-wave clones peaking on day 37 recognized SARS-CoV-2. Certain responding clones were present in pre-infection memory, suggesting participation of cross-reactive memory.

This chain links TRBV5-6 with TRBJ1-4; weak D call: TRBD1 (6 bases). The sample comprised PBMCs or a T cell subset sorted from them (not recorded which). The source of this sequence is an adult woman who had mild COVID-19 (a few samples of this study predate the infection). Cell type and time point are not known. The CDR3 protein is CASSFPDSNEKLFF. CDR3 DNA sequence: TGTGCCAGCAGCTTCCCGGACAGCAATGAAAAACTGTTTTTT. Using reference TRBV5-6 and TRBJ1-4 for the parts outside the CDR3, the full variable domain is DAGVTQSPTHLIKTRGQQVTLRCSPKSGHDTVSWYQQALGQGPQFIFQYYEEEERQRGNFPDRFSGHQFPNYSSELNVNALLLGDSALYLCASSFPDSNEKLFFGSGTQLSVL.